These T cell receptor beta chains were read from a single sample in a study of CXCR3-negative and CXCR3-positive naive CD8 T cells. TCRdb re-called the 5' RACE reads, yielding one record per CDR3 amino acid sequence without DNA. The sample has thousands of distinct CDR3 sequences; the top ten hold 2.4%. Source material: naive CXCR3- CD8+ T cells from blood. The receptors stem from a human donor in good health. Some clones in this sample may be carry-over from other donors' samples. CDR3s include the opening cysteine and the closing phenylalanine or tryptophan. Rows may omit the clone size; those that give it use once, few, many or a size class.

TRBJ1-1,TRBV4-1,medium-sized,CASSQLGGTEAFF
TRBJ2-1,TRBV2,.,CASSEAGMSSYNEQFF
TRBJ1-1,TRBV27,medium-sized,CASRSSGIPEAFF
TRBJ2-1,TRBV5-1,medium-sized,CANQRLVSYNEQFF
TRBJ2-4,TRBV7-9,medium-sized,CASSDGTSDNWAKNIQYF
TRBJ1-1,TRBV29-1,medium-sized,CSVEEPLGHRNTEAFF
TRBJ2-3,TRBV28,medium-sized,CASSLGLAGVADTQYF
TRBJ2-3,TRBV23-1,.,CASSHSTGSDTQYF
TRBJ2-4,TRBV29-1,medium-sized,CSVGDIGNIQYF
TRBJ1-1,TRBV29-1,.,CSVSETTEAFF
TRBJ1-1,TRBV6-5,.,CASSYSSGEVNTEAFF
TRBJ2-5,TRBV29-1,.,CSAMRQEETQYF
TRBJ2-1,TRBV29-1,medium-sized,CSVYRNNEQFF
TRBJ2-1,TRBV25-1,medium-sized,CASSHSSENEQFF
TRBJ2-7,TRBV29-1,.,CSALESYEKYF
TRBJ2-1,TRBV29-1,.,CSAEDAYNEQFF
TRBJ1-1,TRBV10-1,.,CASSEAGEGMNTEAFF
TRBJ2-1,TRBV6-5,medium-sized,CASSTTSGPLEQFF
TRBJ2-2,TRBV10-3,.,CATLAGGLAGELFF
TRBJ2-1,TRBV12-3/TRBV12-4,.,CASSLGTRQFF
TRBJ1-5,TRBV27,.,CASSQVGFVQPQHF
TRBJ1-2,TRBV29-1,.,CSVGGRAGGYTF
TRBJ2-3,TRBV7-8,.,CASSFLRGKDTQYF
TRBJ2-1,TRBV20-1,medium-sized,CSARDIAGVNEQFF
TRBJ2-5,TRBV29-1,.,CSVVRTGIPETQYF
TRBJ2-1,TRBV29-1,medium-sized,CSVDGLERTYNEQFF
TRBJ2-6,TRBV21-1,.,CASSWDRHSGANVLTF
TRBJ2-7,TRBV19,.,CASSDRQTYEQYF
TRBJ2-7,TRBV5-6,medium-sized,CASSNDSGEQYF
TRBJ2-7,TRBV6-6,.,CASSYFYEQYF
TRBJ2-1,TRBV20-1,medium-sized,CSATDTRPDEQFF
TRBJ1-2,TRBV28,medium-sized,CASSLTGTGGRPYGYTF
TRBJ2-1,TRBV12-3/TRBV12-4,medium-sized,CASSKGLARNNEQFF